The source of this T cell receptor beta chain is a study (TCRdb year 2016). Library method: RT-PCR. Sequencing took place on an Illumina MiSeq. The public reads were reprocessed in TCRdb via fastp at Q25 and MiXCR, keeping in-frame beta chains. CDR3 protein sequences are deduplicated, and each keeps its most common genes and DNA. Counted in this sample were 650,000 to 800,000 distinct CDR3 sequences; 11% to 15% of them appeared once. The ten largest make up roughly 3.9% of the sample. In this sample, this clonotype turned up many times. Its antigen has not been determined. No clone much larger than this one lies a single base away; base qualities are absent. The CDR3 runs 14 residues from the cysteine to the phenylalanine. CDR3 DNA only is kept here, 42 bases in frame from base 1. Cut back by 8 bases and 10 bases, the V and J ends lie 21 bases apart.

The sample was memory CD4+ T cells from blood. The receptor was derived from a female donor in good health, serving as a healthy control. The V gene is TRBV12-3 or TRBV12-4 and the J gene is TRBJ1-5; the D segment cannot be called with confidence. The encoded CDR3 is CASASQSTGRPQHF. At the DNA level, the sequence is TGTGCCAGCGCCAGTCAGTCTACCGGTCGACCCCAGCATTTT.